This is a list of T cell receptor beta chains from one sample in a study of long-term antiretroviral therapy in people with HIV. Produced via immunoSEQ multiplex PCR; TCRdb's table is partial and in-frame only. Here the sample spans 14,000 or so clones, 88% being singletons. Sample: unsorted PBMCs, taken 6.2 years after starting antiretroviral therapy. The source is a man aged 35-49 years with HIV. CDR3s include the opening cysteine and the closing phenylalanine or tryptophan. Fields, in order: CDR3 protein, CDR3 DNA, D gene, clone size, J gene, V gene. The D gene is left open where the match is weak. Some rows mark clone size as missing; the rest say once, few, many or name a class of expanded clone.

CDR3 protein: CAVEVAEHYTF
CDR3 DNA: TGTGCCGTAGAGGTGGCGGAACACTACACCTTC
D gene: .
clone size: few
J gene: TRBJ1-2
V gene: TRBV7-9

CDR3 protein: CASSLGTSTDTQYF
CDR3 DNA: TGTGCCAGCAGCCTTGGGACATCTACAGATACGCAGTATTTT
D gene: .
clone size: .
J gene: TRBJ2-3
V gene: TRBV9

CDR3 protein: CASSLTDFNQPQHF
CDR3 DNA: TGTGCCAGCTCACTAACTGACTTCAATCAGCCCCAGCATTTT
D gene: .
clone size: .
J gene: TRBJ1-5
V gene: TRBV18

CDR3 protein: CASSDYPQPQHF
CDR3 DNA: TGTGCCAGCTCAGACTATCCTCAACCCCAGCATTTT
D gene: .
clone size: once
J gene: TRBJ1-5
V gene: TRBV19

CDR3 protein: CAWSMAEGNEKLFF
CDR3 DNA: TGTGCCTGGAGTATGGCAGAAGGGAATGAAAAACTGTTTTTT
D gene: .
clone size: .
J gene: TRBJ1-4
V gene: TRBV30

CDR3 protein: CASSLTGGETQYF
CDR3 DNA: TGTGCCAGCAGCTTGACAGGAGGGGAGACCCAGTACTTC
D gene: .
clone size: .
J gene: TRBJ2-5
V gene: TRBV5-6

CDR3 protein: CASSSRGAYYGYTF
CDR3 DNA: TGTGCCAGCAGTTCAAGGGGCGCCTACTATGGCTACACCTTC
D gene: .
clone size: .
J gene: TRBJ1-2
V gene: TRBV27

CDR3 protein: CASSLGTGGAYEQYF
CDR3 DNA: TGTGCCAGCAGCTTGGGGACAGGGGGTGCCTACGAGCAGTACTTC
D gene: TRBD1
clone size: .
J gene: TRBJ2-7
V gene: TRBV7-3

CDR3 protein: CASSPVRGTQYF
CDR3 DNA: TGTGCCAGCTCACCCGTCCGCGGGACCCAGTACTTC
D gene: .
clone size: .
J gene: TRBJ2-5
V gene: TRBV18

CDR3 protein: CSVLVGGGVGYGYTF
CDR3 DNA: TGCAGCGTTCTTGTAGGAGGGGGCGTCGGCTATGGCTACACCTTC
D gene: TRBD1
clone size: .
J gene: TRBJ1-2
V gene: TRBV29-1

CDR3 protein: CASSQGAIAGHQETQYF
CDR3 DNA: TGCGCCAGCAGCCAAGGGGCGATAGCGGGACATCAAGAGACCCAGTACTTC
D gene: TRBD2
clone size: .
J gene: TRBJ2-5
V gene: TRBV4-1

CDR3 protein: CASSLYPGLQSYEQYF
CDR3 DNA: TGTGCCAGCAGCTTATATCCGGGACTCCAATCCTACGAGCAGTACTTC
D gene: .
clone size: .
J gene: TRBJ2-7
V gene: TRBV7-6

CDR3 protein: CASSRDRGGDEQFF
CDR3 DNA: TGCGCCAGCAGCAGGGACAGGGGAGGGGATGAGCAGTTCTTC
D gene: TRBD1
clone size: .
J gene: TRBJ2-1
V gene: TRBV5-1

CDR3 protein: CASTETGASYEQYF
CDR3 DNA: TGTGCCAGCACCGAAACAGGGGCCTCCTACGAGCAGTACTTC
D gene: TRBD1
clone size: .
J gene: TRBJ2-7
V gene: TRBV7-3

CDR3 protein: CASSLGVFTEAFF
CDR3 DNA: TGTGCCAGCAGCTTGGGGGTTTTCACTGAAGCTTTCTTT
D gene: .
clone size: .
J gene: TRBJ1-1
V gene: TRBV5-4

CDR3 protein: CAWSKGPAYEQYF
CDR3 DNA: TGTGCCTGGAGTAAAGGACCTGCCTACGAGCAGTACTTC
D gene: .
clone size: .
J gene: TRBJ2-7
V gene: TRBV30

CDR3 protein: CATSRAGAIGGYTF
CDR3 DNA: TGTGCCACCAGCAGGGCGGGGGCTATTGGTGGCTACACCTTC
D gene: .
clone size: .
J gene: TRBJ1-2
V gene: TRBV15

CDR3 protein: CASSLGLLDEQFF
CDR3 DNA: TGTGCCAGCAGCTTGGGCTTACTCGATGAGCAGTTCTTC
D gene: .
clone size: .
J gene: TRBJ2-1
V gene: TRBV5-4

CDR3 protein: CASSPEGADNQPQHF
CDR3 DNA: TGCGCCAGCAGCCCCGAGGGGGCGGACAATCAGCCCCAGCATTTT
D gene: TRBD1
clone size: .
J gene: TRBJ1-5
V gene: TRBV4-1

CDR3 protein: CAWSVLVSPADTQYF
CDR3 DNA: TGTGCCTGGAGTGTACTAGTTTCCCCCGCAGATACGCAGTATTTT
D gene: .
clone size: .
J gene: TRBJ2-3
V gene: TRBV30

CDR3 protein: CASMLNRGGSYEQYF
CDR3 DNA: TGTGCCAGCATGCTTAACAGGGGAGGGTCCTACGAGCAGTACTTC
D gene: .
clone size: .
J gene: TRBJ2-7
V gene: TRBV6-5

CDR3 protein: CAWSAGQGTQPQHF
CDR3 DNA: TGTGCCTGGAGTGCAGGACAGGGAACTCAGCCCCAGCATTTT
D gene: TRBD1
clone size: .
J gene: TRBJ1-5
V gene: TRBV30

CDR3 protein: CASSLVGRGIEETQYF
CDR3 DNA: TGTGCCAGCAGCTTAGTGGGTAGGGGAATTGAAGAGACCCAGTACTTC
D gene: .
clone size: .
J gene: TRBJ2-5
V gene: TRBV7-2

CDR3 protein: CASSLGLGRDEQFF
CDR3 DNA: TGCGCCAGCAGCCTCGGACTGGGCAGGGATGAGCAGTTCTTC
D gene: .
clone size: .
J gene: TRBJ2-1
V gene: TRBV4-3

CDR3 protein: CASSFFTGQGLSGIFEQFF
CDR3 DNA: TGTGCCAGCAGCTTTTTTACGGGGCAGGGCCTCTCCGGGATTTTTGAGCAGTTCTTC
D gene: .
clone size: .
J gene: TRBJ2-1
V gene: TRBV5-6

CDR3 protein: CASSPRGVGQPQHF
CDR3 DNA: TGTGCCAGCAGCCCTAGGGGGGTAGGTCAGCCCCAGCATTTT
D gene: .
clone size: .
J gene: TRBJ1-5
V gene: TRBV7-8

CDR3 protein: CASRWTATNEKLFF
CDR3 DNA: TGTGCCAGTAGATGGACAGCAACTAATGAAAAACTGTTTTTT
D gene: .
clone size: once
J gene: TRBJ1-4
V gene: TRBV19

CDR3 protein: CASGRDLEPQHF
CDR3 DNA: TGTGCCAGCGGCCGGGACTTAGAGCCCCAGCATTTT
D gene: .
clone size: .
J gene: TRBJ1-5
V gene: TRBV6-1

CDR3 protein: CASKVEGSSYNEQFF
CDR3 DNA: TGTGCCAGCAAAGTAGAGGGGAGCTCCTACAATGAGCAGTTCTTC
D gene: .
clone size: medium-sized
J gene: TRBJ2-1
V gene: TRBV7-9

CDR3 protein: CASSTRDRADGGYTF
CDR3 DNA: TGTGCCAGTAGTACACGGGACAGGGCGGACGGTGGCTACACCTTC
D gene: TRBD1
clone size: once
J gene: TRBJ1-2
V gene: TRBV19

CDR3 protein: CASTARGQEGNEQFF
CDR3 DNA: TGTGCTAGCACCGCGCGGGGACAAGAGGGGAATGAGCAGTTCTTC
D gene: .
clone size: .
J gene: TRBJ2-1
V gene: TRBV27

CDR3 protein: CASSPQAPWGEAFF
CDR3 DNA: TGTGCCAGCAGCCCTCAAGCCCCGTGGGGTGAAGCTTTCTTT
D gene: .
clone size: .
J gene: TRBJ1-1
V gene: TRBV4-2

CDR3 protein: CSVEGAGGGNTIYF
CDR3 DNA: TGCAGCGTTGAAGGGGCCGGGGGTGGAAACACCATATATTTT
D gene: .
clone size: .
J gene: TRBJ1-3
V gene: TRBV29-1

CDR3 protein: CAWKGTGETQYF
CDR3 DNA: TGTGCCTGGAAAGGGACAGGGGAGACCCAGTACTTC
D gene: TRBD1
clone size: .
J gene: TRBJ2-5
V gene: TRBV30

CDR3 protein: CASNPTPGEDGELFF
CDR3 DNA: TGCGCCAGCAACCCCACCCCGGGGGAGGACGGGGAGCTGTTTTTT
D gene: .
clone size: .
J gene: TRBJ2-2
V gene: TRBV5-1

CDR3 protein: CASSMPLPREKLFF
CDR3 DNA: TGTGCCAGTAGTATGCCGCTTCCTAGGGAAAAACTGTTTTTT
D gene: .
clone size: .
J gene: TRBJ1-4
V gene: TRBV19

CDR3 protein: CASSSGQGNTIYF
CDR3 DNA: TGTGCCAGCAGCTCAGGACAGGGGAACACCATATATTTT
D gene: TRBD1
clone size: .
J gene: TRBJ1-3
V gene: TRBV7-3

CDR3 protein: CASSYDEQGNTPYF
CDR3 DNA: TGCGCCAGCAGCTACGATGAACAGGGGAATACGCCGTACTTC
D gene: TRBD1
clone size: .
J gene: TRBJ2-7
V gene: TRBV4-1

CDR3 protein: CASTEAGTAGQPQHF
CDR3 DNA: TGCGCCAGCACCGAGGCCGGAACCGCGGGCCAGCCCCAGCATTTT
D gene: .
clone size: once
J gene: TRBJ1-5
V gene: TRBV10-2

CDR3 protein: CASSRLAGGVGGNEQFF
CDR3 DNA: TGTGCCAGCAGCAGACTAGCGGGAGGTGTAGGGGGCAATGAGCAGTTCTTC
D gene: TRBD2
clone size: .
J gene: TRBJ2-1
V gene: TRBV19

CDR3 protein: CASSENPWTSGNYEQYF
CDR3 DNA: TGTGCCAGCAGTGAAAACCCCTGGACTAGCGGTAACTACGAGCAGTACTTC
D gene: TRBD2
clone size: .
J gene: TRBJ2-7
V gene: TRBV25-1

CDR3 protein: CASSIAGGRASYNEQFF
CDR3 DNA: TGTGCCAGTAGTATAGCTGGCGGGAGGGCCTCCTACAATGAGCAGTTCTTC
D gene: TRBD2
clone size: .
J gene: TRBJ2-1
V gene: TRBV19

CDR3 protein: CASSPRQGVTYNEQFF
CDR3 DNA: TGTGCCAGCAGCCCTCGACAGGGTGTTACCTACAATGAGCAGTTCTTC
D gene: TRBD1
clone size: .
J gene: TRBJ2-1
V gene: TRBV9

CDR3 protein: CASSLTGGWLGTEAFF
CDR3 DNA: TGCGCCAGCAGCTTGACAGGGGGCTGGCTTGGAACTGAAGCTTTCTTT
D gene: TRBD1
clone size: .
J gene: TRBJ1-1
V gene: TRBV5-1

CDR3 protein: CASSLHRAYEQYF
CDR3 DNA: TGCGCCAGCAGCCTACACAGAGCCTACGAGCAGTACTTC
D gene: .
clone size: few
J gene: TRBJ2-7
V gene: TRBV4-3

CDR3 protein: CASSLAEAGSYEQYF
CDR3 DNA: TGTGCCAGCAGCTTAGCTGAAGCGGGATCATACGAGCAGTACTTC
D gene: TRBD2
clone size: .
J gene: TRBJ2-7
V gene: TRBV7-9

CDR3 protein: CASSLYGNEQFF
CDR3 DNA: TGTGCCAGCAGTTTATACGGTAATGAGCAGTTCTTC
D gene: .
clone size: once
J gene: TRBJ2-1
V gene: TRBV27

CDR3 protein: CAWAEGFRTYNEQFF
CDR3 DNA: TGTGCCTGGGCAGAGGGGTTTAGAACCTACAATGAGCAGTTCTTC
D gene: .
clone size: .
J gene: TRBJ2-1
V gene: TRBV30

CDR3 protein: CASSLAWSQDQPQHF
CDR3 DNA: TGTGCCAGCAGCTTAGCGTGGTCTCAGGATCAGCCCCAGCATTTT
D gene: .
clone size: .
J gene: TRBJ1-5
V gene: TRBV11-2

CDR3 protein: CAWSVGGTNTGELFF
CDR3 DNA: TGTGCCTGGAGTGTAGGGGGAACGAACACCGGGGAGCTGTTTTTT
D gene: .
clone size: .
J gene: TRBJ2-2
V gene: TRBV30

CDR3 protein: CASSVASTGELFF
CDR3 DNA: TGTGCCAGCAGCGTAGCGTCGACCGGGGAGCTGTTTTTT
D gene: .
clone size: .
J gene: TRBJ2-2
V gene: TRBV9

CDR3 protein: CASSLDTGVSNRFQETQYF
CDR3 DNA: TGTGCCAGCAGCTTAGATACAGGGGTATCTAATCGTTTCCAAGAGACCCAGTACTTC
D gene: TRBD1
clone size: .
J gene: TRBJ2-5
V gene: TRBV7-2

CDR3 protein: CSALTGNNEQYF
CDR3 DNA: TGCAGCGCGTTGACAGGTAATAACGAGCAGTACTTC
D gene: .
clone size: .
J gene: TRBJ2-7
V gene: TRBV29-1

CDR3 protein: CASSLWGSGVETQYF
CDR3 DNA: TGTGCCAGCAGCTTATGGGGCAGCGGGGTAGAGACCCAGTACTTC
D gene: TRBD2
clone size: .
J gene: TRBJ2-5
V gene: TRBV7-9

CDR3 protein: CASSPASGIVTDTQYF
CDR3 DNA: TGTGCCAGTTCCCCTGCTAGCGGGATTGTTACAGATACGCAGTATTTT
D gene: TRBD2
clone size: .
J gene: TRBJ2-3
V gene: TRBV7-6

CDR3 protein: CSVGKRTVMNTEAFF
CDR3 DNA: TGCAGCGTTGGAAAAAGGACAGTCATGAACACTGAAGCTTTCTTT
D gene: .
clone size: .
J gene: TRBJ1-1
V gene: TRBV29-1